This TCR beta chain is from a study of cytomegalovirus exposure and HLA in healthy donors (dated by TCRdb to 2017 to 2019). Background on the whole study: A later analysis indicated that the 130 or so validation repertoires were generated on the platform also employed for the roughly 730 repertoires of the first cohort. The aim of the study was to test whether cataloging public T cell receptors could identify signatures of past pathogen exposure. Besides the first cohort of approximately 710 subjects, a separate validation cohort made up of roughly 120 different subjects was used. To predict cytomegalovirus infection status, the study combined high-throughput TCR immunosequencing, statistical association of individual TCRs with disease status, and machine learning.

Donors formed part of the validation cohort, which comprised over a hundred subjects and was distinct from the first cohort of roughly 600 subjects. Regarding this clone: Its antigen is currently not known. The sample holds no much larger clone one base away, and base qualities are not on file.

Beyond this particular receptor, the publication reports: A later analysis had no HLA typing for the validation cohort, so co-occurrence there was scored across all 110 or so repertoires. The classifier was reported to diagnose cytomegalovirus status with high specificity and sensitivity in both the original cohort and the validation cohort. A later analysis found that TCRs clustered in the first cohort also tended to co-occur in the roughly 120 validation repertoires, with 94% of cluster scores above 0. The authors suggested that the approach could potentially be extended to other disease states and immunological phenotypes. The study listed 170 or so TCR beta chains as associated with cytomegalovirus. Most TCR sequences were seen in very few donors, while some public TCRs were found in many individuals. A few of the identified cytomegalovirus-associated TCR beta chains were confirmed in vitro to be specific for cytomegalovirus antigens.

The library was prepared using the immunoSEQ multiplex PCR assay. For the original study's pipeline: To diagnose cytomegalovirus status from the catalog of TCR beta chain sequences, a statistical classification framework was built. Imported from immuneACCESS, the table was reduced by TCRdb to in-frame sequences with V and J called. These copies leave out some clones; in studies compared against another copy, an unresolved V gene accounts for under half, and the cause of the remainder is not known. V and J calls plus clone size are reproduced from that table; the DNA served to infer D and trimming. The sample data list some 140,000 clones, and around four fifths of these were observed just once. More than 1.4% of the sample lies in the top ten. From V the trimming removes 9 bases and from J it removes 6 bases, while the gene matches leave 8 bases of the junction unaccounted for. CDR1 LNHDA and CDR2 SQIVND are derived from the germline V gene (reference sequence). The CDR3 has 13 amino acids, counting the end cysteine and phenylalanine. Solely the CDR3 DNA is kept, with 39 bases framed from the first base.

What was sequenced was PBMCs. This TCR was recovered from a young woman in good health and CMV-seronegative. The V and J segments used are TRBV19 and TRBJ1-5, with 7 bases aligning to TRBD1. This receptor has the CDR3 CASRQGKGQPQHF. In nucleotides, the sequence is TGTGCCAGCAGACAGGGAAAGGGTCAGCCCCAGCATTTT.